Each of the 28 T cell receptor beta chains below was sequenced from the same sample in a study of T-cell reconstitution after alpha-beta-depleted transplantation in children (dated by TCRdb to the mid-2010s). Receptor libraries were prepared by PCR. This sample was sequenced with an Illumina HiSeq 2500. Molecular barcoding was employed in the preparation of TCR libraries, with unique molecular identifiers being used to normalize TCRbeta repertoire quantification. Using fastp at Q25 and MiXCR, TCRdb reprocessed the public reads and kept productive beta chains. Each CDR3 protein gets just one entry, which takes the most common genes and DNA from the rows behind it. The sample records hundreds of thousands of distinct CDR3 sequences, about 17% of which are singletons. Around 43% of the sample rests with the top ten. Read against the paper, the sample's treatment or condition label means: allogeneic hematopoietic cell transplantation with graft depleted of TCRalphabeta T cells and CD19 B cells.

The specimen was PBMCs, mostly from graft donor cells, collected 360 days after TCRalphabeta/CD19-depleted stem cell transplant. The receptors were sampled from a male patient aged 2 to 9 who had a stem cell transplant for acute lymphoblastic leukemia, so the T cells may come from the graft donor.

This clonotype was found a few times. This chain joins TRBV12-3 or TRBV12-4 and TRBJ2-1; TRBD2 aligns across 8 bases. V lost 3 bases and J lost 2; bases outside the gene matches: 3. The CDR3 extends over 15 amino acids. CDR3: CASSFLREAYNEQFF. The DNA of the CDR3 is TGTGCCAGCAGTTTTTTGCGGGAGGCCTACAATGAGCAGTTCTTC.

This clonotype was seen more than once but under ten times. The chain carries TRBV20-1 and TRBJ1-2; 10 bases agree with TRBD1. The CDR3 runs to 13 residues. The germline V gene has CDR1 DFQATT and CDR2 SNEGSKA (reference sequence). The ends lost 6 bases at V and 7 bases at J; junction bases unmatched: 8. This CDR3 reads CSAPGQGSPGYTF. The CDR3 DNA follows: TGCAGTGCCCCGGGACAGGGGAGTCCTGGCTACACCTTC.

The V gene is TRBV15, the J gene TRBJ2-1; TRBD2 aligns across 11 bases. This CDR3 is 14 amino acids long. The V segment lost 3 bases and the J segment 10 bases; nucleotides outside the gene matches: 5. Germline-derived CDR1 and CDR2 are LNHNV and YYDKDF (reference sequence). DNA of the CDR3: TGTGCCACCAGCAGCCTAGGGACTAGCGGAGAGCAGTTCTTC. It translates to CATSSLGTSGEQFF.

This clonotype was detected only a few times. The chain carries TRBV24-1 and TRBJ2-3; 14 bases agree with TRBD2. The trim removed 3 bases at V and 4 bases at J, leaving 5 bases unmatched. CDR3 length: 17 residues. The germline V gene has CDR1 KGHDR and CDR2 SFDVKD. The CDR3 region has the DNA TGTGCCACCAGTGATGGACTAGCGGGAGGAGGTTCAGATACGCAGTATTTT. Translating gives CATSDGLAGGGSDTQYF.

The chain links TRBV5-1 to TRBJ1-2; D is perhaps TRBD1 (6 bases). The CDR3 consists of 13 residues. Germline V CDR1 and CDR2: SGHRS, YFSETQ. The V gene lost 4 bases and the J gene lost 3 bases, with 10 bases spanning the gap. This chain's CDR3 is CASSGGAYYGYTF. The DNA of the CDR3 is TGCGCCAGCAGCGGGGGCGCCTACTATGGCTACACCTTC. The full variable domain, with the rest looked up from reference TRBV5-1 and TRBJ1-2, is KAGVTQTPRYLIKTRGQQVTLSCSPISGHRSVSWYQQTPGQGLQFLFEYFSETQRNKGNFPGRFSGRQFSNSRSEMNVSTLELGDSALYLCASSGGAYYGYTFGSGTRLTVV.

This clonotype turned up a few times. The V and J genes are TRBV27 and TRBJ1-5; D might be TRBD1 (6 bases). CDR1 and CDR2 (germline): MNHEY, SMNVEV (reference sequence). The CDR3 covers 15 residues. Deletions cut 5 bases from V and 0 bases from J, with 11 bases between. CDR3 sequence: CASSIDRYSNQPQHF. DNA for the CDR3: TGTGCCAGCAGTATCGACAGGTATAGCAATCAGCCCCAGCATTTT.

This clonotype was detected ten times or more. In DNA, the CDR3 is TGCAGTGCCCGGACTAGCGGGAACTACGAGCAGTACTTC. Its translation is CSARTSGNYEQYF. The rearrangement links TRBV20-1 to TRBJ2-7; 12 nucleotides agree with TRBD2. The V and J ends lost 6 bases and 3 bases, in that order; junction bases with no gene match: 3. Germline V gene lookup returns CDR1 DFQATT and CDR2 SNEGSKA (reference sequence). This CDR3 has 13 amino acids.

Notes on this clonotype: The CDR3 does not close with the conserved phenylalanine or tryptophan, likely indicating a read error. This sequence joins TRBV7-6 and TRBJ2-3; 12 nucleotides match TRBD2. From germline, CDR1 is SGHVS and CDR2 FNYEAQ. J gave up 2 bases and V 5 bases, and 5 bases lay outside the gene matches. CDR3 length equals 16 residues. The CDR3 DNA reads TGTGCCAGCAGCCTTAGACTAGCGGGAGACACAGATACGCAGTATTAT. Translation gives CASSLRLAGDTDTQYY.

This clonotype was picked up one time. The genes are TRBV28 and TRBJ2-7; D is perhaps TRBD1 (6 bases). The V end lost 5 bases, the J end lost 3 bases, and 23 bases lay between the germline ends. The CDR3 spans 17 residues. Germline assignment: CDR1 MDHEN and CDR2 SYDVKM. The CDR3 sequence: CASSPTLYGDIVYEQYF. The DNA for the CDR3 is TGTGCCAGCAGTCCCACGCTTTATGGGGACATTGTCTACGAGCAGTACTTC.

V usage is TRBV10-3 and J usage is TRBJ2-5, with D unclear. V was clipped by 3 bases and J by 1 base, with 6 bases between them. This CDR3 is built from 13 residues. The germline V gene has CDR1 ENHRY and CDR2 SYGVKD. CDR3 sequence: CAISELPQETQYF. CDR3 nucleotides: TGTGCCATCAGTGAACTGCCCCAAGAGACCCAGTACTTC.

This clonotype showed up many times. The V and J genes are TRBV21-1 and TRBJ2-7; the listed D gene, TRBD1, was not tested against the DNA. TRBV21-1 has pseudogene status. This CDR3 spans 16 amino acids. This CDR3 reads CASRAGDRSLTYEQYF. CDR3 DNA sequence: TGTGCCAGCAGGGCGGGCGACAGATCACTTACCTACGAGCAGTACTTC.

This clonotype has a handful of counts. The genes are TRBV12-3 or TRBV12-4 and TRBJ2-4; TRBD2 aligns across 8 bases. V gave up 3 bases and J gave up 8 bases; unmatched junction bases: 3. This CDR3 contains 13 residues. The chain's CDR3 is CASSFPGGHIQYF. Written as DNA, the CDR3 is TGTGCCAGCAGTTTTCCGGGGGGGCACATTCAGTACTTC.

This clonotype was seen a single time. The chain joins TRBV28 to TRBJ1-6; TRBD1 agrees at 7 bases. The CDR3 loop spans 14 amino acids. CDR1 is MDHEN, CDR2 SYDVKM, per germline. The V segment lost 6 bases and the J segment 7 bases; nucleotides outside the gene matches: 6. CDR3 bases: TGTGCCAGCAGGTCCGGGACAGTGAATTCACCCCTCCACTTT. It encodes CASRSGTVNSPLHF.

The chain recombines TRBV7-9 with TRBJ1-4, with 9 bases identical to TRBD1. V was clipped by 1 base and J by 7 bases; unmatched bases: 4. CDR3 size: 15 residues. The germline CDR1 and CDR2 sequences are SEHNR and FQNEAQ (reference sequence). CDR3: CASSLVGTGSEKLFF. The CDR3 coding sequence is TGTGCCAGCAGCTTAGTCGGGACAGGGAGTGAAAAACTGTTTTTT.

This clonotype appeared a few times. The V gene is TRBV29-1, the J gene TRBJ2-7; the D gene is possibly TRBD1 (5 bases). Germline V gives CDR1 SQVTM, CDR2 ANQGSEA. The CDR3 extends over 12 amino acids. V lost 0 bases and J 3 bases, leaving 6 bases between the germline ends. The DNA of the CDR3 is TGCAGCGTTGAAGATACAGGCTACGAGCAGTACTTC. This translates into CSVEDTGYEQYF.

This clonotype has ten or more counts. The chain has TRBV20-1 and TRBJ1-1; D possibly corresponds to TRBD1 (6 bases). In germline, CDR1 is DFQATT, CDR2 SNEGSKA (reference sequence). V lost 4 bases, J lost 4 bases, and 13 bases lay in between. The CDR3 extends over 13 amino acids. The CDR3 here is CSAIYGGATEAFF. The CDR3 DNA sequence: TGCAGTGCTATATACGGGGGGGCCACTGAAGCTTTCTTT.

This clonotype was found a few times. The rearrangement joins TRBV27 to TRBJ2-2; TRBD2 matches 9 bases. CDR1 is MNHEY and CDR2 is SMNVEV in the germline V gene (reference sequence). The CDR3 has 17 residues. V was clipped by 2 bases and J by 7 bases; unmatched bases: 11. The CDR3 DNA follows: TGTGCCAGCAGTTTAGGGCCAGTAGCGGGAGTACACGGGGAGCTGTTTTTT. The encoded protein is CASSLGPVAGVHGELFF.

This clonotype was recorded many times. This chain connects TRBV4-3 to TRBJ1-5; D gene ambiguous. The CDR3 has 13 amino acids. The germline gives CDR1 LGHNA, CDR2 YSLEER. The V and J ends lost 1 base and 5 bases respectively, with 6 bases between them. As DNA, the CDR3 is TGCGCCAGCAGCCAAGTCCCTCATCAGCCCCAGCATTTT. Protein sequence: CASSQVPHQPQHF.

This chain uses TRBV4-3 with TRBJ2-6; a weak D match, TRBD1 (7 bases). V lost 4 bases and J lost 1, with 23 bases in between. The germline CDR1 and CDR2 sequences are LGHNA and YSLEER. This CDR3 has 20 amino acids. This CDR3 is CASSLRRTQGTESGANVLTF. As DNA, the CDR3 is TGCGCCAGCAGCCTAAGGAGGACACAGGGGACTGAATCTGGGGCCAACGTCCTGACTTTC.

This clonotype came up many times. The chain couples TRBV20-1 to TRBJ1-3; no firm D call. Germline loops: CDR1 DFQATT, CDR2 SNEGSKA (reference sequence). The CDR3 has 13 amino acids. V was clipped by 5 bases and J by 1 base, with 9 bases between them. CDR3 in amino acids: CSAPSSSGNTIYF. In DNA, the CDR3 is TGCAGTGCTCCCAGTTCGTCTGGAAACACCATATATTTT.

This clonotype was seen a few times. One junction end does not reproduce the germline sequence, and a read error may be involved. The chain employs TRBV7-2 and TRBJ2-1, with D hard to call. Germline CDR1 SGHTA, CDR2 FQGNSA. This CDR3 spans 11 amino acids. CDR3: CASSKGSRLGF. The DNA for the CDR3 is TGTGCCAGCAGCAAAGGGTCGAGGTTGGGCTTC.

V is TRBV4-2 and J is TRBJ2-7; D ambiguous. This CDR3 spans 15 amino acids. Germline V gene lookup returns CDR1 LGHNA and CDR2 YNFKEQ. V lost 3 bases, J lost 3 bases, and 15 bases lay in between. CDR3 loop: CASSQMASYNYEQYF. In DNA form, the CDR3 reads TGTGCCAGCAGCCAGATGGCATCCTACAACTACGAGCAGTACTTC.

This chain joins TRBV9 and TRBJ1-1; maybe TRBD1 (6 bases). Trimming removed 9 bases at V and 1 base at J, with 19 bases between. The CDR3 loop spans 15 amino acids. Germline CDR1 and CDR2: SGDLS and YYNGEE. CDR3 bases: TGTGCCACCGGACCCCTCGGGGGGGCGAACACTGAAGCTTTCTTT. It is translated as CATGPLGGANTEAFF. The entire variable domain, with the rest obtained from reference TRBV9 and TRBJ1-1, is as follows: DSGVTQTPKHLITATGQRVTLRCSPRSGDLSVYWYQQSLDQGLQFLIQYYNGEERAKGNILERFSAQQFPDLHSELNLSSLELGDSALYFCATGPLGGANTEAFFGQGTRLTVV.

This clonotype was counted between two and nine times. This rearrangement joins TRBV29-1 to TRBJ2-1; D may correspond to TRBD1 or TRBD2 (5 bases each). In germline, CDR1 is SQVTM, CDR2 ANQGSEA. The CDR3 contains 14 residues. Trimming pared 1 base from V and 4 bases from J, leaving 11 bases between. CDR3: CSVEGGDRYNEQFF. CDR3 in DNA: TGCAGCGTTGAAGGAGGGGACCGATACAATGAGCAGTTCTTC.

This chain connects TRBV11-1 to TRBJ2-1, with 10 nucleotides matching TRBD2. Germline V gene data show CDR1 as SGHAT and CDR2 as FQDESV (reference sequence). CDR3 length: 18 amino acids. The trim removed 4 bases at V and 6 bases at J, leaving 15 bases unmatched. CDR3 DNA: TGTGCCAGCAGCTCCTCACCTCTCAGCGGGAGGGCCCGCAATGAGCAGTTCTTC. Translating gives CASSSSPLSGRARNEQFF.

This clonotype was counted many times. The chain joins TRBV28 to TRBJ2-2, with D hard to call. The CDR3 extends over 18 amino acids. Germline CDR1 reads MDHEN; CDR2 reads SYDVKM. V lost 5 bases to trimming and J lost 6 bases, with 25 bases between them. The CDR3 DNA reads as TGTGCCAGCAGTCACACATGGGTGCAAAGGTGCGGTCCCGGGGAGCTGTTTTTT. Protein: CASSHTWVQRCGPGELFF.

The chain has TRBV12-3 or TRBV12-4 and TRBJ2-1; 9 bases are shared with TRBD2. With 0 bases clipped from V and 5 bases from J, the junction kept 5 bases outside the gene matches. The length of the CDR3 is 16 residues. CDR3 DNA: TGTGCCAGCAGTTTAGCTGGCGGGAGGGCCCACAATGAGCAGTTCTTC. This encodes CASSLAGGRAHNEQFF.

This clonotype was found many times. The genes are TRBV7-9 and TRBJ2-3, with a tentative D call TRBD1 (6 bases). Germline-derived CDR1 and CDR2 are SEHNR and FQNEAQ (reference sequence). The CDR3 contains 15 residues. Trimming removed 5 bases at V and 5 bases at J, with 17 bases between. Written as DNA, the CDR3 is TGTGCCAGCAGCCTTGGCTCCCAGGGGATAGATACGCAGTATTTT. This translates into CASSLGSQGIDTQYF.